These 6 T cell receptor beta chains were all obtained from the same sample, sequenced in a study of CD8 T cells in ankylosing spondylitis (dated by TCRdb to the late 2010s). Library construction relied on 5' RACE. Instrument on record: Illumina HiSeq 2500. The raw public reads went through TCRdb reprocessing: fastp at Q25, MiXCR clone calling, in-frame beta chains kept. Each CDR3 protein appears once, grouped with its most common genes and DNA. The sample table holds fewer than 550,000 distinct CDR3 sequences, of which 5.3% were seen once. The ten most abundant clones make up 3% to 4.5% of the sample. Results and caveats for the whole study, not just this receptor: A TCR beta motif of several highly homologous amino acid variants appeared characteristic of blood from ankylosing spondylitis patients.

Antigens of these TCRs are unknown. Sequenced: blood, either unsorted or a sorted T cell fraction (not recorded which). These receptors came from a male donor with ankylosing spondylitis.

Ten or more counts support this clonotype. The chain links TRBV4-3 to TRBJ2-7; D tentatively reads TRBD1 or TRBD2 (5 bases each). The CDR3 totals 15 residues. Trimming removed 6 bases at V and 0 bases at J, with 15 bases between. Germline V gene sequence: CDR1 LGHNA, CDR2 YSLEER. CDR3 sequence reads: CASSPVGDGSYEQYF. Here the CDR3 DNA reads TGCGCCAGCAGTCCCGTGGGGGACGGCTCCTACGAGCAGTACTTC.

This clonotype has ten or more counts. The chain couples TRBV5-1 to TRBJ2-5; D is unresolved. Germline V gene data show CDR1 as SGHRS and CDR2 as YFSETQ. Trimming removed 0 bases at V and 1 base at J, with 13 bases between. This CDR3 region has 16 residues. CDR3 DNA: TGCGCCAGCAGCTTGGTTGGTACCGCCGGCCAAGAGACCCAGTACTTC. Translation: CASSLVGTAGQETQYF. Looking up the rest from reference TRBV5-1 and TRBJ2-5 gives the full variable domain: KAGVTQTPRYLIKTRGQQVTLSCSPISGHRSVSWYQQTPGQGLQFLFEYFSETQRNKGNFPGRFSGRQFSNSRSEMNVSTLELGDSALYLCASSLVGTAGQETQYFGPGTRLLVL.

There are a few counts of this clonotype. The chain uses TRBV7-8 and TRBJ2-7; a weak D match, TRBD1 (6 bases). Between the trimmed V and J ends, which lost 1 base and 5 bases, there was a span of 12 bases. Germline CDR1 and CDR2: SGHVS and FQNEAQ. The CDR3 covers 14 residues. CDR3 amino acids: CASSLVGGMNEQYF. CDR3 nucleotides: TGTGCCAGCAGCTTAGTAGGGGGAATGAACGAGCAGTACTTC.

This clonotype was observed at least ten times. CDR3 DNA sequence: TGTGCCAGCAGAACCGACAGGGGCGCGAGAAACACCATATATTTT. Protein sequence: CASRTDRGARNTIYF. This sequence joins TRBV7-9 and TRBJ1-3; the match to TRBD1 covers 8 bases. The germline V gene has CDR1 SEHNR and CDR2 FQNEAQ (reference sequence). V shed 6 bases, J shed 5 bases, and the junction held 9 bases outside the gene matches. CDR3 length equals 15 residues.

The chain recombines TRBV4-1 with TRBJ1-5, with no clear D. Trimming removed 0 bases at V and 0 bases at J, with 12 bases between. The germline V gene has CDR1 MGHRA and CDR2 YSYEKL. The CDR3 spans 17 residues. CDR3 sequence (DNA): TGCGCCAGCAGCCAAGACCCTTTACAGAATAGCAATCAGCCCCAGCATTTT. This codes for CASSQDPLQNSNQPQHF.

On this clonotype: Given a much more abundant clone one base away, this may be a read error. This chain joins TRBV7-2 and TRBJ2-1; the match to TRBD2 covers 13 bases. The CDR3 contains 17 residues. The V gene's germline CDR1 is SGHTA and CDR2 FQGNSA. With V trimmed by 7 bases and J by 9 bases, 15 bases remained unmatched. The CDR3 loop reads CASNYATSGGSFGEQFF. The CDR3 DNA follows: TGTGCCAGCAACTACGCGACTAGCGGGGGGTCTTTTGGTGAGCAGTTCTTC. The entire variable domain, with the rest obtained from reference TRBV7-2 and TRBJ2-1, is as follows: GAGVSQSPSNKVTEKGKDVELRCDPISGHTALYWYRQSLGQGLEFLIYFQGNSAPDKSGLPSDRFSAERTGGSVSTLTIQRTQQEDSAVYLCASNYATSGGSFGEQFFGPGTRLTVL.